This TCR beta chain was identified during a study of T cell changes during pregnancy in multiple sclerosis. This clone appeared a few times. Repertoires were generated with immunoSEQ multiplex PCR, while TCRdb's copy carries only in-frame clones and drops some. Of about 59,000 clones detected, roughly 90% appear once; the ten largest clones hold roughly 3%. Germline-derived CDR1 and CDR2 are SQVTM and ANQGSEA. The CDR3 is 13 residues long. Between the trimmed V and J ends, which lost 3 bases and 0 bases, there was a span of 6 bases. This clonotype was sampled from a female donor in good health, enrolled as a control in a pregnancy study. The input for sequencing was peripheral blood, taken in the second trimester of pregnancy. This sequence joins TRBV29-1 and TRBJ1-3; no reliable D call. CDR3 sequence reads: CSVDAYSGNTIYF. The CDR3, as DNA: TGCAGCGTTGACGCCTACTCTGGAAACACCATATATTTT.